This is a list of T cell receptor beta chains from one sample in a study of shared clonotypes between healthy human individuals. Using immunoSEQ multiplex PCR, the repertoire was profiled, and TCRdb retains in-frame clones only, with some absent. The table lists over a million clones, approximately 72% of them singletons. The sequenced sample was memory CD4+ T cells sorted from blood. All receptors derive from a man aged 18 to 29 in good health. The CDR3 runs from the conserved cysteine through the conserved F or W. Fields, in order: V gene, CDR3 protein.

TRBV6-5	CASSYSRGNTEAFF
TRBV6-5	CASRTSGANYEQYF
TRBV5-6	CASSFLRGLADTQYF
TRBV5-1	CASSFGASGGNFLETQYF
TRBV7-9	CASSPTSGSTDTQYF
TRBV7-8	CASSYGLGAEVQFF
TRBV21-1	CASSNEDSSYNSPLHF
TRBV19	CASSAGRNYGYTF
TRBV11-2	CASSLVYLAGGFADTQYF
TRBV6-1	CASSEAAQIYGYTF
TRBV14	CASSQGTGYSYNEQFF
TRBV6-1	CASRVSRDRPETQYF
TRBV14	CASSHRQGAGPLHF
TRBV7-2	CASRTSGRAAAPTQYF
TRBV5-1	CASSQHPDRVTDTQYF
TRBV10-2	CASKPGGYNTGELFF
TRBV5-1	CASRPALRGSNEQFF
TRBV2	CASSAASGTDTQYF
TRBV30	CAWSLLGSPSNQPQHF
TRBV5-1	CASSLGQTSEQYF
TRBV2	CASSRQGASGNTIYF
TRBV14	CASSPLETGYEQYF
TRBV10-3	CAISDGGGTEAFF
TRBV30	CAWSVGGLYNEQFF
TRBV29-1	CSVEDRPGRKTEAFF
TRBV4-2	CASSQGPPGTGGYGYTF
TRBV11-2	CASSPRGGHAEAFF
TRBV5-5	CASSLGSPLLYEQYF
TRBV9	CASSAGLQETQYF
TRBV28	CATLSGSYEQYF
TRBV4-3	CASSQVFSSGRNIQYF
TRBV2	CASSEARQGQAFF
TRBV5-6	CASRVDRDRSYEQYF
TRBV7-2	CASSLTGTGAGRGEAFF
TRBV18	CASSPPGQGSYNEQFF
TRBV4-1	CASSQVQGNNQPQHF
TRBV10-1	CASSEEYDDEQYF
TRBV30	CAWSAWGLGYEQYF
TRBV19	CASSIWDRGETQYF
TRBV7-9	CASSPSHSGNTIYF
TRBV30	CAWSAANRITEAFF
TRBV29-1	CSVEDLGGQLLAFF
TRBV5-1	CASSLASGPTGELFF